The 27 T cell receptor beta chains below come from one sample, sequenced in a study of a mutant IDH1 vaccine in newly diagnosed glioma. Their antigens are not known. The table came from immunoSEQ multiplex PCR; TCRdb's copy has only in-frame clones and leaves some out. The sample consists of approximately 79,000 clones, roughly 85% of them appearing once. Time point meaning: week 23, last vaccination. Doses comprised 300 ug of mutant IDH1 20-mer peptide each, plus topical imiquimod. Material: PBMCs, obtained from a glioma patient whose treatment included an IDH1 peptide vaccine. The receptors come from a woman between 45 and 65 years old with glioma.

This rearrangement joins TRBV10-1 to TRBJ2-2; tentative D call: TRBD1 (5 bases). The germline gives CDR1 WNHNN, CDR2 SYGVQD (reference sequence). V was clipped by 5 bases and J by 6 bases, with 16 bases between them. CDR3 length equals 15 residues. Here the CDR3 reads CASSLRVNKAGELFF. The CDR3, as DNA: TGCGCCAGCAGTCTCAGGGTTAATAAGGCCGGGGAGCTGTTTTTT.

This chain joins TRBV7-8 and TRBJ2-5, with D unresolved. The germline V gene encodes CDR1 SGHVS and CDR2 FQNEAQ. Trimming removed 2 bases at V and 0 bases at J, with 10 bases between. The CDR3 is 15 amino acids. CDR3 amino acids: CASSLLSAYQETQYF. The CDR3 DNA is TGTGCCAGCAGCTTACTTAGTGCGTACCAAGAGACCCAGTACTTC.

This chain connects TRBV28 to TRBJ1-5, with D unclear. V shed 3 bases and J shed 2 bases, with 5 bases lying between them. The CDR3 contains 13 residues. The germline V gene encodes CDR1 MDHEN and CDR2 SYDVKM. The CDR3 sequence: CASSFFGNQPQHF. In DNA form, the CDR3 reads TGTGCCAGCAGTTTTTTCGGCAATCAGCCCCAGCATTTT.

The rearrangement links TRBV6-5 to TRBJ2-5, with D hard to call. The CDR3 is 11 residues long. V lost 2 bases, J lost 5 bases, and 3 bases lay in between. Germline V gene sequence: CDR1 MNHEY, CDR2 SVGAGI. CDR3: CASSYGETQYF. CDR3 DNA sequence: TGTGCCAGCAGTTACGGGGAGACCCAGTACTTC.

This chain connects TRBV14 to TRBJ2-1, with D unresolved. V shed 2 bases and J shed 2 bases, with 4 bases lying between them. The germline gives CDR1 SGHDN, CDR2 FVKESK. The CDR3 has 13 residues. CDR3 residues: CASSQKAYNEQFF. CDR3 coding DNA: TGTGCCAGCAGCCAAAAAGCCTACAATGAGCAGTTCTTC.

This sequence joins TRBV18 and TRBJ1-4; 12 bases are a match to TRBD1. With V trimmed by 3 bases and J by 8 bases, 10 bases remained unmatched. The CDR3 is 17 amino acids. Germline V gene data show CDR1 as KGHSH and CDR2 as LQKENI. DNA for the CDR3: TGTGCCAGCTCACCGGGACAGGGGGCATTTCGGCGGGAAAAACTGTTTTTT. This codes for CASSPGQGAFRREKLFF.

The chain couples TRBV7-2 to TRBJ1-1; D not resolved. The CDR3 spans 14 residues. The V gene lost 5 bases and the J gene lost 6 bases, with 16 bases spanning the gap. Germline CDR1 and CDR2: SGHTA and FQGNSA. The CDR3 loop reads CASSRRRTDPEAFF. The CDR3 nucleotides read TGTGCCAGCAGCCGACGCCGGACTGACCCTGAAGCTTTCTTT.

V is TRBV5-6 and J is TRBJ2-3; 13 positions agree with TRBD2. The junction had 5 bases not matched to a gene; V was cut back by 4 bases and J by 3 bases. CDR3 length: 16 amino acids. Germline CDR1 and CDR2: SGHDT and YYEEEE. For the CDR3, the DNA is TGTGCCAGCAGCGCGGGACTAGCGGGATCAACAGATACGCAGTATTTT. This gives the protein CASSAGLAGSTDTQYF.

The chain carries TRBV27 and TRBJ2-5; D is possibly TRBD1 or TRBD2 (5 bases each). V was cut by 7 bases and J by 5 bases, with 17 bases left in between. This CDR3 is built from 14 residues. The germline V gene encodes CDR1 MNHEY and CDR2 SMNVEV (reference sequence). Here the CDR3 DNA reads TGTGCCAGCAACTTGAAGGGACGAGGGGAGACCCAGTACTTC. Translation: CASNLKGRGETQYF.

The rearrangement joins TRBV10-3 to TRBJ1-4; 8 nucleotides line up with TRBD1. CDR3 length equals 14 residues. Germline assignment: CDR1 ENHRY and CDR2 SYGVKD. With V trimmed by 10 bases and J by 4 bases, 8 bases remained unmatched. The CDR3 DNA reads as TGTGCCACCCACGGACAGGGCGTTAATGAAAAACTGTTTTTT. It encodes CATHGQGVNEKLFF.

The chain combines TRBV6-5 with TRBJ2-2; tentatively, D is TRBD1 (6 bases). The ends were cut back, 8 bases at V and 0 bases at J, with 10 bases in the middle. Looked up from germline, CDR1 is MNHEY and CDR2 is SVGAGI. The CDR3 consists of 14 residues. The CDR3 sequence: CASGGQSNTGELFF. The CDR3 nucleotides read TGTGCCAGCGGGGGACAATCGAACACCGGGGAGCTGTTTTTT.

The genes are TRBV21-1 and TRBJ2-7; the D call TRBD1 from the table was never checked on the DNA. TRBV21-1 is listed as a pseudogene. The CDR3 loop spans 14 amino acids. The CDR3 here is CASSKGGQGGEQYF. The CDR3 bases are TGTGCCAGCAGCAAAGGAGGACAGGGTGGCGAGCAGTACTTC.

J is TRBJ2-3 and V is TRBV5-1; D is uncertain. V lost 3 bases and J lost 0, with 11 bases in between. The CDR3 runs to 15 residues. Per the germline V gene, CDR1 is SGHRS and CDR2 is YFSETQ. CDR3 amino acids: CASSSRVASTDTQYF. CDR3 coding DNA: TGCGCCAGCAGCTCCCGGGTAGCCAGCACAGATACGCAGTATTTT.

This clone was seen only once. The chain combines TRBV28 with TRBJ1-2; 9 positions agree with TRBD1. The CDR3 spans 15 residues. Unmatched junction bases numbered 11, after V lost 4 bases and J lost 8 bases. CDR1 MDHEN and CDR2 SYDVKM come from the germline V gene. CDR3: CASSSGQGGLLGYTF. The DNA for the CDR3 is TGTGCCAGCAGTTCGGGACAGGGCGGATTGTTGGGCTACACCTTC.

This rearrangement joins TRBV2 to TRBJ2-5; no definite D call. The tail of the sequence fits TRBJ2-7 better, so the J call may be wrong. The CDR3 runs to 16 residues. Looked up from germline, CDR1 is SNHLY and CDR2 is FYNNEI. The CDR3 loop is CASRPLWQAITYEQYF. Here the CDR3 DNA reads TGTGCCAGCAGACCCTTGTGGCAGGCGATCACCTACGAGCAGTACTTC.

The rearrangement joins TRBV5-1 to TRBJ2-1; 7 bases map to TRBD2. Germline V gene lookup returns CDR1 SGHRS and CDR2 YFSETQ. The J segment lost 3 bases and the V segment lost 3 bases, leaving 9 bases of the junction unmatched. The CDR3 is 16 amino acids. The CDR3 sequence: CASSSSIAGVYNEQFF. For the CDR3, the DNA is TGCGCCAGCAGCTCCTCTATAGCGGGCGTCTACAATGAGCAGTTCTTC.

The genes are TRBV6-5 and TRBJ2-7; 9 nucleotides align to TRBD2. J was trimmed by 1 base and V by 2 bases; bases with no gene match: 3. This CDR3 has 15 residues. Germline lookup yields CDR1 MNHEY and CDR2 SVGAGI. The CDR3 DNA sequence: TGTGCCAGCAGTTACACTAGCGGGCTATCCTACGAGCAGTACTTC. Protein product: CASSYTSGLSYEQYF.

The V and J genes are TRBV7-9 and TRBJ2-3; D might be TRBD2 (6 bases). The V gene lost 3 bases and the J gene lost 2 bases, with 9 bases spanning the gap. Per the germline V gene, CDR1 is SEHNR and CDR2 is FQNEAQ (reference sequence). This CDR3 region has 14 residues. This CDR3 is CASSFRDFTDTQYF. The CDR3 nucleotides read TGTGCCAGCAGCTTCCGGGACTTCACAGATACGCAGTATTTT.

The chain has TRBV9 and TRBJ2-7; 9 nucleotides agree with TRBD2. V shed 4 bases, J shed 1 base, and the junction held 9 bases outside the gene matches. The germline V gene has CDR1 SGDLS and CDR2 YYNGEE. This CDR3 region has 16 residues. Here the CDR3 reads CASSHPIAGESYEQYF. Here the CDR3 DNA reads TGTGCCAGCAGCCACCCCATAGCGGGAGAGTCCTACGAGCAGTACTTC.

In the case of this clone: One end of the junction does not line up with germline, which may come from a read error. The chain links TRBV7-7 to TRBJ2-5; 11 positions agree with TRBD2. Germline lookup yields CDR1 SSHAT and CDR2 FNYEAQ (reference sequence). CDR3 length: 16 amino acids. CDR3 nucleotide sequence: TGTGCTAGCAGCTCCGGACTAGCGGGTTCGCAAGAGACCCAGTACTTC. The encoded protein is CASSSGLAGSQETQYF.

This chain connects TRBV6-6 to TRBJ2-1; D gene uncertain. The V end lost 8 bases, the J end lost 0 bases, and 14 bases lay between the germline ends. Germline values: CDR1 MNHNY, CDR2 SVGAGI (reference sequence). The CDR3 has 15 amino acids. CDR3: CASRPRVSSYNEQFF. For the CDR3, the DNA is TGTGCCAGCCGTCCACGGGTTAGCTCCTACAATGAGCAGTTCTTC.

The chain employs TRBV5-1 and TRBJ2-5; 9 bases are shared with TRBD1. The CDR3 consists of 16 residues. Germline V gene lookup returns CDR1 SGHRS and CDR2 YFSETQ. Germline trimming cut 4 bases from V and 6 bases from J; bases unmatched to any gene: 13. The CDR3 DNA reads TGCGCCAGCAGCCCCGAGGGGGGGACAGGGTCACAGACCCAGTACTTC. The encoded protein is CASSPEGGTGSQTQYF.

The chain joins TRBV7-8 to TRBJ1-1; no clear D gene. The V end was cut by 6 bases, the J end by 0 bases, with 11 bases between. The V gene's germline CDR1 is SGHVS and CDR2 FQNEAQ. This CDR3 has 14 residues. The CDR3 bases are TGTGCCAGCAGGGACCTCGGGATGAACACTGAAGCTTTCTTT. Its translation is CASRDLGMNTEAFF.

V and J are TRBV19 and TRBJ2-1; 10 bases line up with TRBD2. CDR3 length: 15 residues. The V gene end was trimmed by 7 bases and the J gene end by 4 bases; junction bases not matched to a gene: 7. Germline CDR1 LNHDA, CDR2 SQIVND (reference sequence). CDR3 amino acids: CASTHLAGEYNEQFF. Written as DNA, the CDR3 is TGTGCCAGTACCCATCTAGCGGGAGAGTACAATGAGCAGTTCTTC.

The chain links TRBV9 to TRBJ2-1; D is perhaps TRBD1 or TRBD2 (5 bases each). Germline V gene lookup returns CDR1 SGDLS and CDR2 YYNGEE. V shed 4 bases and J shed 1 base, with 12 bases lying between them. This CDR3 region has 15 residues. Written as DNA, the CDR3 is TGTGCCAGCAGCATAGCGCCAGGGTCCTACAATGAGCAGTTCTTC. Protein sequence: CASSIAPGSYNEQFF.

This clone came up once. This chain joins TRBV30 and TRBJ1-3; TRBD1 aligns across 8 bases. V was pared by 4 bases and J by 0 bases, with 8 bases of the junction left unmatched. The germline V gene encodes CDR1 GTSNPN and CDR2 SVGIG (reference sequence). This CDR3 is built from 16 residues. This CDR3 reads CAWKGTGSPSGNTIYF. DNA of the CDR3: TGTGCCTGGAAAGGGACAGGTTCCCCCTCTGGAAACACCATATATTTT. Supplemented by reference TRBV30 and TRBJ1-3, the full variable domain reads SQTIHQWPATLVQPVGSPLSLECTVEGTSNPNLYWYRQAAGRGLQLLFYSVGIGQISSEVPQNLSASRPQDRQFILSSKKLLLSDSGFYLCAWKGTGSPSGNTIYFGEGSWLTVV.

J is TRBJ2-3 and V is TRBV19; D remains unclear. Per germline, CDR1 LNHDA and CDR2 SQIVND (reference sequence). The V gene lost 3 bases and the J gene lost 5 bases, with 9 bases spanning the gap. The CDR3 sequence is 13 residues long. CDR3 nucleotides: TGTGCCAGTAGTATCGGGCGGATAGATACGCAGTATTTT. Protein: CASSIGRIDTQYF. The full variable domain, completed using reference TRBV19 and TRBJ2-3, is DGGITQSPKYLFRKEGQNVTLSCEQNLNHDAMYWYRQDPGQGLRLIYYSQIVNDFQKGDIAEGYSVSREKKESFPLTVTSAQKNPTAFYLCASSIGRIDTQYFGPGTRLTVL.